This record concerns one T cell receptor beta chain sequence. The target antigen is unknown. From germline, CDR1 is MGHRA and CDR2 YSYEKL. There are 20 residues in the CDR3. Unmatched junction bases numbered 18, after V lost 5 bases and J lost 0 bases. This sample is drawn from a study of blood T cells in healthy people across ages. General study findings and limits: Among T cells, TCR beta diversity per million cells dropped roughly linearly as age rose.

Primers used in a second PCR of about 6 to 11 cycles were a sample-barcoded 5' primer and a J-beta primer mix. With 12 random nucleotides, a template-switch adaptor tagged each individual cDNA molecule. In TCRdb, the 5' RACE reads were re-called with MiXCR into one record per CDR3 protein. The table records about 1,000,000 distinct CDR3 sequences, around 45% of them present only once. Sequencing used blood. The V call is TRBV4-1, the J call TRBJ2-3; 9 nucleotides line up with TRBD2. The TCR originated in a woman aged 60 to 75 in good health. The CDR3 bases are TGCGCCAGCAGCTCCTGGGGTCTGGGATTAGCGGGGGTCAGCACAGATACGCAGTATTTT. This codes for CASSSWGLGLAGVSTDTQYF.